The 17 T cell receptor beta chains reported below all come from one sample, sequenced in a study of T-cell reconstitution after alpha-beta-depleted transplantation in children. Preparation of the TCRbeta library was carried out with unique molecular identifiers. One entry per CDR3 protein results from TCRdb running MiXCR on the PCR reads. Among some 300,000 distinct CDR3 sequences listed, about 9.4% were seen once. The sequencing here drew on PBMCs, taken before TCRalphabeta/CD19-depleted stem cell transplant. These receptors came from a boy under two years old with acute myeloid leukemia, due to receive a stem cell transplant.

This clonotype was seen at least ten times. The rearrangement links TRBV5-1 to TRBJ2-1; 14 nucleotides align to TRBD2. The V and J ends lost 0 bases and 0 bases, in that order; junction bases with no gene match: 5. The length of the CDR3 is 19 residues. The germline gives CDR1 SGHRS, CDR2 YFSETQ. The CDR3 nucleotides read TGCGCCAGCAGCTTGGCGGGACTAGCGGGAGCGGTCTCCTACAATGAGCAGTTCTTC. It translates to CASSLAGLAGAVSYNEQFF.

This chain uses TRBV10-3 with TRBJ2-7; TRBD2 is a possible D gene (6 bases). CDR3 length: 14 residues. Between the trimmed V and J ends, which lost 4 bases and 4 bases, there was a span of 14 bases. Germline values: CDR1 ENHRY, CDR2 SYGVKD. The CDR3, as DNA: TGTGCCATCAGTGTCGGGGGAGCTACTTACGAGCAGTACTTC. It codes for CAISVGGATYEQYF.

This clonotype was counted ten times or more. The V and J genes are TRBV18 and TRBJ2-5; D unclear. The CDR3 is 14 residues long. V was cut by 6 bases and J by 3 bases, with 14 bases left in between. CDR1 and CDR2 (germline): KGHSH, LQKENI. The CDR3 nucleotides read TGTGCCAGCTCTCAAACCTTCGGCAAAGAGACCCAGTACTTC. It is translated as CASSQTFGKETQYF.

This clonotype came up many times. J is TRBJ2-1 and V is TRBV6-5; 11 nucleotides agree with TRBD2. This CDR3 is 17 amino acids long. V lost 6 bases to trimming and J lost 4 bases; unmatched junction nucleotides: 11. The germline CDR1 and CDR2 sequences are MNHEY and SVGAGI. CDR3 sequence: CASSLKPGLAVYNEQFF. CDR3 nucleotide sequence: TGTGCCAGCAGCCTTAAGCCGGGACTAGCGGTTTACAATGAGCAGTTCTTC.

This clonotype was found many times. This chain links TRBV12-3 or TRBV12-4 with TRBJ2-5; either TRBD1 or TRBD2 may supply D (5 bases each). This CDR3 has 15 residues. With 2 bases removed from V and 5 bases from J, the gap between germline ends came to 15 bases. The CDR3 nucleotides are TGTGCCAGCAGTTTAATTCCTTGGGGGATCGAGACCCAGTACTTC. Amino acids: CASSLIPWGIETQYF.

The V call is TRBV7-2, the J call TRBJ1-5; 9 nucleotides match TRBD1. Germline V gives CDR1 SGHTA, CDR2 FQGNSA. The CDR3 covers 15 residues. Trimming took 0 bases from V and 6 from J; bases not matched to a gene: 3. CDR3 in amino acids: CASSLARDRVQPQHF. The CDR3 DNA sequence: TGTGCCAGCAGCTTAGCCCGGGACAGGGTTCAGCCCCAGCATTTT.

This clonotype has a handful of counts. The V gene is TRBV15, the J gene TRBJ2-2, with a weak D call TRBD1 (6 bases). The CDR3 length is 20 residues. Germline V gene data show CDR1 as LNHNV and CDR2 as YYDKDF (reference sequence). Trimming cost V 2 bases and J 4 bases, with 26 bases left between them. As DNA, the CDR3 is TGTGCCACCAGCAGACGTCTTCTACCGGGACAAAAGTTTGTCACCGGGGAGCTGTTTTTT. Protein product: CATSRRLLPGQKFVTGELFF.

This clonotype has at least ten counts. The chain carries TRBV5-6 and TRBJ2-7, with 10 bases lining up with TRBD2. V lost 1 base and J lost 3; bases outside the gene matches: 13. The CDR3 has 18 residues. Germline values: CDR1 SGHDT, CDR2 YYEEEE. The CDR3 spells CASSLRQGTSGDLYEQYF. CDR3 nucleotides: TGTGCCAGCAGCTTGAGGCAGGGAACTAGCGGGGACCTCTACGAGCAGTACTTC.

This clonotype was detected ten times or more. The chain has TRBV9 and TRBJ2-2; no firm D call. This CDR3 comprises 13 residues. V gave up 0 bases and J gave up 4 bases, with 4 bases separating them. Looked up from germline, CDR1 is SGDLS and CDR2 is YYNGEE. The CDR3 here is CASSVVATGELFF. CDR3 nucleotides: TGTGCCAGCAGCGTAGTTGCCACCGGGGAGCTGTTTTTT.

Note on this clonotype: A read error may be the cause here, since a much bigger clone is one base away. The chain couples TRBV7-2 to TRBJ2-7; no firm D call. Germline V lookup: CDR1 SGHTA, CDR2 FQGNSA. The CDR3 loop spans 15 amino acids. The CDR3 nucleotides read TGTGCCAGCAGCTGGCCGGGTCCAGTAGGCTACAAGCAGTACTTC. Protein sequence: CASSWPGPVGYKQYF.

This clonotype was recorded at least ten times. This rearrangement joins TRBV5-6 to TRBJ1-2, with 7 bases that match TRBD1. Germline V gene lookup returns CDR1 SGHDT and CDR2 YYEEEE. The CDR3 is 13 residues long. Losses at the gene ends were 0 bases for V and 4 bases for J; bases not matched to a gene: 0. Here the CDR3 DNA reads TGTGCCAGCAGCTTGGGGGACAGCTATGGCTACACCTTC. Encoded protein: CASSLGDSYGYTF.

This clonotype was seen a handful of times. This chain connects TRBV12-3 or TRBV12-4 to TRBJ2-1, with 8 bases matching TRBD1. The J segment lost 3 bases and the V segment lost 8 bases, leaving 6 bases of the junction unmatched. This CDR3 contains 14 residues. The CDR3 bases are TGTGCCAGCTTTGAAACAGGGGGCTACAATGAGCAGTTCTTC. It is translated as CASFETGGYNEQFF.

This clonotype occurred many times. V is TRBV20-1 and J is TRBJ2-7; the match to TRBD1 covers 8 bases. The CDR3 runs 16 residues. V gave up 1 base and J gave up 2 bases; unmatched junction bases: 10. The germline gives CDR1 DFQATT, CDR2 SNEGSKA (reference sequence). The CDR3 DNA reads TGCAGTGCTAGAGGGACCACCGGGACAGGTCCCTACGAGCAGTACTTC. Translation: CSARGTTGTGPYEQYF.

This clonotype was seen repeatedly, ten times or more. This chain uses TRBV7-3 with TRBJ2-3, with TRBD1 as a possible D gene (6 bases). V dropped 2 bases and J dropped 2 bases, with 14 bases sitting between them. This CDR3 is 16 amino acids long. The germline gives CDR1 SGHTA, CDR2 FQGTGA. As DNA, the CDR3 is TGTGCCAGCAGCTTACAGGGCAGGGGTTTCACAGATACGCAGTATTTT. It yields the protein CASSLQGRGFTDTQYF.

V gene TRBV23-1 combines with J gene TRBJ2-6; TRBD1 agrees at 8 bases. TRBV23-1 is annotated as an ORF whose role is uncertain. There are 18 residues in the CDR3. J gave up 0 bases and V 0 bases, and 4 bases lay outside the gene matches. The CDR3 reads CASSQSGQAHSGANVLTF. CDR3 DNA: TGCGCCAGCAGTCAATCGGGACAGGCCCACTCTGGGGCCAACGTCCTGACTTTC.

The sample holds many counts of this clonotype. The V and J genes are TRBV6-5 and TRBJ2-7; D possibly corresponds to TRBD1 (6 bases). V gave up 0 bases and J gave up 6 bases, with 15 bases separating them. The CDR3 totals 15 residues. The germline CDR1 and CDR2 sequences are MNHEY and SVGAGI. CDR3 DNA: TGTGCCAGCAGTTACTCGTGGGCAGGGGAAGGCGAGCAGTACTTC. It translates to CASSYSWAGEGEQYF.

This clonotype was found many times. The gene calls are TRBV12-3 or TRBV12-4 and TRBJ1-6; D uncertain. The CDR3 spans 13 residues. Between the trimmed V and J ends, which lost 2 bases and 8 bases, there was a span of 7 bases. Here the CDR3 DNA reads TGTGCCAGCAGTTTAATGCTGGATTCACCCCTCCACTTT. As protein: CASSLMLDSPLHF.